This entry features one T cell receptor (beta chain) sequence. Profiling relied on immunoSEQ multiplex PCR, and the TCRdb table lists in-frame clones only, not all of them. This sample yields about 12,000 clones, of which 70% to 85% are seen a single time; roughly 1.5% belongs to the top ten. This record comes from a study of PD-1 blockade in classical Hodgkin lymphoma. Autologous stem cell transplantation was followed by relapse in every patient, and brentuximab vedotin exposure varied. Purified CD4+ T cells were obtained from thawed PBMCs through magnetic negative selection. Losses at the gene ends were 2 bases for V and 3 bases for J; bases not matched to a gene: 4. The CDR3 totals 14 residues. The germline CDR1 and CDR2 sequences are SGHAT and FQDESV (reference sequence).

The source is a human donor with classical Hodgkin lymphoma. This material consisted of CD4+ T cells from blood, taken at baseline. The genes are TRBV11-1 and TRBJ2-7; 7 bases agree with TRBD1. CDR3 sequence (DNA): TGTGCCAGCAGCTTATCTACAGGGGACTACGAGCAGTACTTC. It is translated as CASSLSTGDYEQYF. Filled out from reference TRBV11-1 and TRBJ2-7, the complete variable domain reads EAEVAQSPRYKITEKSQAVAFWCDPISGHATLYWYRQILGQGPELLVQFQDESVVDDSQLPKDRFSAERLKGVDSTLKIQPAELGDSAMYLCASSLSTGDYEQYFGPGTRLTVT.